This T cell receptor (beta chain) was obtained from a study of blood T cell repertoires in COVID-19. Trimming stripped 4 bases from V and 5 bases from J, with 11 bases between. CDR3 length equals 14 residues. CDR1 and CDR2 (germline): WNHNN, SYGVQD (reference sequence). Sequenced by immunoSEQ multiplex PCR; TCRdb stores in-frame clones only, minus some. This sample has around 60,000 clones, with about 86% found just once. Sequenced: peripheral blood. The rearrangement uses TRBV10-1 and TRBJ2-2, with a possible D match to TRBD2 (6 bases). The clonotype was recovered from a man aged 35-49 years with acute or convalescent COVID-19. Written as DNA, the CDR3 is TGCGCCAGCAGTGGCTCCCGGGGGACCGGGGAGCTGTTTTTT. Encoded protein: CASSGSRGTGELFF.